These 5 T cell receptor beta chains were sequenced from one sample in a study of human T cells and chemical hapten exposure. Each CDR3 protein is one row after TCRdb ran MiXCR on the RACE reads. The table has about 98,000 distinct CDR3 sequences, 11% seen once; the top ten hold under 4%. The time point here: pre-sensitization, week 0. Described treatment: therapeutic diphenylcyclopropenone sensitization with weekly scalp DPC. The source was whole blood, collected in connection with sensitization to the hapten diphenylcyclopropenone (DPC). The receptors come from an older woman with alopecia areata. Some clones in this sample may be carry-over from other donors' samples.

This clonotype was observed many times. This CDR3 reads CASSFAGSWELFF. In DNA form, the CDR3 reads TGTGCCAGCAGCTTTGCCGGCAGCTGGGAGCTGTTTTTT. The rearrangement uses TRBV7-9 and TRBJ2-2; D is unclear. Germline V gene data show CDR1 as SEHNR and CDR2 as FQNEAQ (reference sequence). The length of the CDR3 is 13 residues. V was cut by 3 bases and J by 9 bases, with 11 bases left in between.

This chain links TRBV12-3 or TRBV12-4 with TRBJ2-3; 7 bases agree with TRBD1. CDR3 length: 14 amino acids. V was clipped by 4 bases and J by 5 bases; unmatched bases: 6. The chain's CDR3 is CASSSGTDIDTQYF. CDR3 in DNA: TGTGCCAGCAGTTCCGGGACAGACATAGATACGCAGTATTTT.

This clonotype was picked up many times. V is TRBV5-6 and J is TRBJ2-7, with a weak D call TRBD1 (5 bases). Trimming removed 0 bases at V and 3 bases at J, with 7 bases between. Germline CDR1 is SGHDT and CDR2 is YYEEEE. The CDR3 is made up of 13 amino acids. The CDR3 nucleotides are TGTGCCAGCAGCTTGGGACAGTTCTACGAGCAGTACTTC. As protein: CASSLGQFYEQYF. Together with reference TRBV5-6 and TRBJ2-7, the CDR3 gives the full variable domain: DAGVTQSPTHLIKTRGQQVTLRCSPKSGHDTVSWYQQALGQGPQFIFQYYEEEERQRGNFPDRFSGHQFPNYSSELNVNALLLGDSALYLCASSLGQFYEQYFGPGTRLTVT.

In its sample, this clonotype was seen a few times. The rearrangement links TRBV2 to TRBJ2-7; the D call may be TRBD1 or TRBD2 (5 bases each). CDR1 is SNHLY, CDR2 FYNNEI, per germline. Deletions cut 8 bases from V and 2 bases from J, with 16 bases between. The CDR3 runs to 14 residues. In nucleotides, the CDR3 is TGTGCCAGCCTGAGAGGGGACGGGACCTACGAGCAGTACTTC. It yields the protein CASLRGDGTYEQYF.

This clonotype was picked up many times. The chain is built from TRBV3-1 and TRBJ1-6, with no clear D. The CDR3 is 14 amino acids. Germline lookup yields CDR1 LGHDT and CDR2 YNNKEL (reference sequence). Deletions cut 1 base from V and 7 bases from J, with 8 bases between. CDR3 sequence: CASSQVSRNSPLHF. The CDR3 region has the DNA TGTGCCAGCAGCCAAGTGTCGAGGAATTCACCCCTCCACTTT. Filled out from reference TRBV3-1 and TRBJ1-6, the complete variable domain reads DTAVSQTPKYLVTQMGNDKSIKCEQNLGHDTMYWYKQDSKKFLKIMFSYNNKELIINETVPNRFSPKSPDKAHLNLHINSLELGDSAVYFCASSQVSRNSPLHFGNGTRLTVT.